Listed here is a single T cell receptor beta chain. Its antigen specificity is not known. Base qualities are not recorded, but no much larger clone differs from it by a single base. There are 13 amino acids in the CDR3, from cysteine to phenylalanine inclusive. Left in the record is the CDR3 DNA by itself, 39 bases read in frame from the first base. V is clipped by 2 bases and J by 10 bases, and the sequence between their germline boundaries is 9 bases long. The germline V gene supplies CDR1 MNHNS and CDR2 SASEGT. The cohort was made up of 650 to 700 healthy bone marrow donors. At the time of sampling, every cohort member was nominally healthy, though immune exposures that went unrecorded were likely present. The donor was CMV seronegative and belonged to the group of 352 seronegative cohort members. A peripheral blood sample was provided by each donor, and peripheral blood mononuclear cells were used for TCR beta sequencing. The Qiagen DNeasy Blood Extraction Kit was used to extract genomic DNA from the blood cell samples.

The method behind the library was the immunoSEQ multiplex PCR assay. For the multiplex PCR, a mixture combining 60 forward primers for TCR Vbeta segments and 13 reverse primers for TCR Jbeta segments was used. Amplification of the CDR3 region of rearranged TCR beta genes was performed with a multiplex PCR assay on genomic DNA. Amplified TCR beta libraries were sequenced as 87-base-pair reads on the Illumina HiSeq System. On the study's bioinformatics: A later analysis counted tens of millions of unique TCR beta chains across the 600 to 850 repertoires, and 9.5 million to 11 million of these chains were shared by at least two donors. Raw reads were error-corrected and collapsed into unique sequences with a nearest-neighbor algorithm that merged closely related sequences to remove PCR and sequencing errors. CDR3 sequences were aligned to IMGT reference sequences to assign V, D and J gene segments. For a sequence to be retained, a match of at least six nucleotides to both a V gene segment and a J gene segment was required. A rearrangement counted as productive if the CDR3 had no stop codons and remained in frame with V and J, and every other rearrangement counted as non-productive. CDR3 was defined by IMGT convention, running from the second conserved V-encoded cysteine to the conserved J-encoded phenylalanine. The earlier analysis of some 540 of the donors excluded any sequence lacking an unambiguous match to a single V gene segment. In an earlier analysis of some 590 of the donors, a V segment was called functional when productive rearrangements were above 56.7%, and segregating when the standard deviation between donors exceeded 5%. A statistical classification framework was developed to diagnose cytomegalovirus status using the catalog of TCR beta chain sequences. In a later analysis, TCR nucleotide sequences were compared against IMGT/GENE-DB human TR gene sequences so that V and J genes could be assigned. In a later analysis, CDR3 sequences and most-parsimonious VDJ recombination scenarios were assigned using the TCRdist pipeline. In a later analysis, each TCR beta chain was defined by its CDR3 amino acid sequence together with its V-gene family, and reads without a unique V-gene family were excluded. As a way to deal with suspected cross-contamination and a sequencing artifact, a later analysis dropped approximately 590 nucleotide sequences that were highly shared and had low generation probability. A later analysis calculated a clonal expansion index for each public chain from normalized within-repertoire ranks of inferred template counts. Generation probabilities in a later analysis came from a VDJ recombination model fitted to out-of-frame rearrangements, and those results were checked against IGoR. In a later analysis, TCR-TCR, TCR-HLA and TCR-CMV co-occurrence was scored with hypergeometric tests, and a repertoire-size bias correction was applied to TCR pairs. To estimate false discovery rates, a later analysis permuted the HLA or CMV assignments 20 times. In a later analysis, co-occurring TCRs were grouped using DBSCAN, with TCRdist sequence similarity added in when clustering inside HLA-allele-positive subsets. For co-occurrence clustering, repertoires with fewer than 30,000 or more than 120,000 public chains were excluded, along with roughly 5 repertoires with anomalous nucleotide sharing. Sourced from immuneACCESS, this table was stored by TCRdb with only in-frame sequences that have V and J called. A share of the clones is absent; for the studies checked, an unresolved V gene accounts for under half, and the remainder has no known explanation. The V and J calls and clone size are taken from that table; D and trimming were inferred from the DNA. In this sample the table shows approximately 160,000 clones, approximately 71% of which occur a single time. Just under 5% of the sample rests with the top ten.

This sample was included in a study of cytomegalovirus exposure and HLA in healthy donors (TCRdb year 2017). Some background on the complete study: An earlier analysis of roughly 500 of the donors reported roughly 300 Gb of sequence data and 117 million unique TCR beta sequences obtained from about 180 million T cells. The study combined high-throughput TCR immunosequencing, statistical association of individual TCRs with disease status, and machine learning to predict cytomegalovirus infection status. In a later analysis, previously published TCR beta repertoires from more than 500 donors were re-analyzed and high-resolution HLA genotyping was added so that TCR occurrence patterns could be studied. Alongside the repertoire data, information on donor age, sex, ethnicity and CMV serostatus was compiled. The number of donors typed differed by locus, with about 629-630 for A, B, C, DRB1 and DQB1, more than 500 for DQA1, 600 to 610 for DPA1, and 400 to 490 for DPB1. HLA typing included class I and class II loci at four-digit resolution. A later genetic analysis took genome-wide SNP genotypes for about 55% of the roughly 700 donors and used that subset as a discovery cohort. Rather than drawing on any new phenotypic data, the later analysis identified candidate immune exposures from TCR beta sequences and the way those sequences occurred across donors. Among the approximately 400 genotyped donors, approximately 76% belonged to the genetic ancestry cluster associated with self-reported Caucasian donors. Along with the roughly 610-subject first cohort, a separate validation cohort of more than 90 different subjects was used. The study was designed to test whether signatures of past pathogen exposure could be identified by cataloging public T cell receptors. Every repertoire in the discovery cohort had been generated on one and the same sequencing platform. Across under 500 genotyped donors of the cohort, an average of about 240,000 unique TCR beta nucleotide sequences per donor were sequenced, and roughly a sixth of those sequences were non-productive. About 310 gigabases of sequencing data and approximately 84 million unique TCR sequences were included in an early release covering 550 to 800 HLA-typed donors. To decide whether each TCR beta V gene segment behaved as functional or pseudogenic, an earlier analysis of some 580 of the donors relied on high-throughput TCR beta sequencing. Roughly five DR-DQ haplotypes were handled as single units for association and clustering because linkage in the cohort was strong. The T cell repertoires of several hundred subjects were profiled by immunosequencing and related to cytomegalovirus serostatus. The paper as a whole reports these results and caveats: A few of the identified cytomegalovirus-associated TCR beta chains were confirmed in vitro to be specific for cytomegalovirus antigens. V-gene and J-gene trimming of TCR beta chains was associated with a missense DCLRE1C variant in a later genetic analysis, and the association was replicated in an independent cohort. The presence/absence analyses assumed that sequencing depth was roughly uniform across donors, and that assumption may not be true. In a later genetic analysis, fewer N-insertions in productive TCRs were reported among donors in an Asian-associated ancestry cluster than the approximately 670-donor mean. A cluster of highly shared sequence variants was judged likely to represent a technical artifact of the sequencing pipeline. In a later analysis, TCR association rates were found to vary across HLA loci, with the most associated TCRs seen for DRB1 alleles and the fewest for HLA-C alleles. The authors suggested that the approach could potentially be extended to other disease states and immunological phenotypes. Strong co-occurrence of HLA alleles, especially DR and DQ, made assigning TCR associations to individual alleles difficult. A further reported finding was that TCR beta sequences accurately predicted the HLA-A and HLA-B alleles for most subjects in the first cohort. Because counts were too low, about 18 rarely observed V segments, including chromosome 9 orphons, were excluded from the earlier analysis of around 590 of the donors. An earlier analysis of roughly 570 of the donors showed that most TCR beta V segments appeared in productive rearrangements either about 87% or about 30% of the time, which broadly matched IMGT annotations. Because the 87-base-pair reads could not distinguish some IMGT-functional V segments, including TRBV6-2 and TRBV6-3, those segments were excluded. According to a later analysis, parvovirus B19, influenza, CMV and Epstein-Barr virus appeared linked to several top co-occurrence clusters. In both the original and validation cohorts, the classifier was reported to diagnose cytomegalovirus status with high specificity and sensitivity. The study gave a list of about 150 TCR beta chains associated with cytomegalovirus. Immune exposure information for the cohort was limited to CMV serostatus. In a later analysis, most CMV-associated TCR beta chains were found to appear HLA-restricted, with HLA associations seemingly driven largely by CMV exposure. In a later analysis, more than 15,000 TCR beta sequences were associated with specific HLA alleles at a false discovery rate of 0.05. Compared with equally common non-associated chains, HLA-associated TCR beta chains in a later analysis were more clonally expanded and had lower generation probabilities. Because some donors lacked HLA typing at each locus, the association tests relied only on the typed subset. While some public TCRs were present in many individuals, most TCR sequences turned up only very rarely across donors. Only TCR beta chains were sequenced in this cohort, and the absence of alpha or paired-chain data limited detectable features. Linkage disequilibrium might explain the correlated functional status among segregating V segments, but an unknown experimental factor could not be excluded.

The sample was PBMCs. Recombination connected TRBV6-1 to TRBJ1-6; tentative D gene TRBD1, with 5 bases matching. This TCR derives from a male donor in good health and CMV-seronegative. The CDR3 amino acid sequence is: CASSELGLSPLHF. DNA sequence: TGTGCCAGCAGTGAACTGGGGCTGTCACCCCTCCACTTT.